Following are 25 T cell receptor beta chains from one sample sequenced in a study of T cell responses to AZD1222 COVID-19 vaccine. The table came from immunoSEQ multiplex PCR; TCRdb's copy has only in-frame clones and leaves some out. The repertoire holds about 100,000 clones, with 85% to 90% as singletons. This sample comprised peripheral blood, obtained on day 0 of AZD1222 vaccination. The receptors here all came from an adult in good health.

The J gene is TRBJ1-4, the V gene TRBV7-9, with D possibly being TRBD1 (6 bases). V gave up 5 bases and J gave up 5 bases, with 18 bases separating them. This CDR3 is built from 16 residues. The germline V gene has CDR1 SEHNR and CDR2 FQNEAQ (reference sequence). CDR3 DNA: TGTGCCAGCAGCCCCGCGACCGGGACAATGAATGAAAAACTGTTTTTT. This gives the protein CASSPATGTMNEKLFF.

The chain recombines TRBV7-3 with TRBJ1-1; 10 bases agree with TRBD1. The J segment lost 3 bases and the V segment lost 0 bases, leaving 1 base of the junction unmatched. CDR3 length: 15 amino acids. Per germline, CDR1 SGHTA and CDR2 FQGTGA. Here the CDR3 DNA reads TGTGCCAGCAGCTTAACAGGGACAGGGGACACTGAAGCTTTCTTT. As protein: CASSLTGTGDTEAFF.

The chain links TRBV10-3 to TRBJ1-2, with 10 bases matching TRBD1. V was pared by 6 bases and J by 7 bases, with 5 bases of the junction left unmatched. This CDR3 contains 13 residues. CDR1 is ENHRY and CDR2 is SYGVKD in the germline V gene. For the CDR3, the DNA is TGTGCCATCAGGAGTGACAGGGGGCCTGGCTACACCTTC. Its translation is CAIRSDRGPGYTF.

This chain links TRBV28 with TRBJ1-2, with 7 bases fitting TRBD1. Germline CDR1 reads MDHEN; CDR2 reads SYDVKM. V lost 2 bases, J lost 7 bases, and 7 bases stayed unmatched. This CDR3 has 14 residues. CDR3 DNA: TGTGCCAGCAGTTTACAGACAGGGTTCCTTGGCTACACCTTC. It specifies CASSLQTGFLGYTF.

The chain recombines TRBV27 with TRBJ1-1; D might be TRBD1 (6 bases). Germline V gene lookup returns CDR1 MNHEY and CDR2 SMNVEV (reference sequence). Between the trimmed V and J ends, which lost 6 bases and 3 bases, there was a span of 14 bases. The CDR3 is 14 amino acids. The CDR3 here is CASRIGGRDTEAFF. CDR3 bases: TGTGCCAGCAGGATCGGGGGCCGGGACACTGAAGCTTTCTTT.

This clone was recorded only once. The V call is TRBV29-1, the J call TRBJ2-5; 9 nucleotides match TRBD2. The V gene end was trimmed by 4 bases and the J gene end by 7 bases; junction bases not matched to a gene: 4. Germline V gene data show CDR1 as SQVTM and CDR2 as ANQGSEA. CDR3 length equals 12 residues. CDR3 sequence (DNA): TGCAGCGTTGTCGCGGGAGGGGGGACCCAGTACTTC. Its protein product is CSVVAGGGTQYF.

This chain uses TRBV5-5 with TRBJ1-1; D gene ambiguous. Germline V gene data show CDR1 as SGHKS and CDR2 as YYEKEE (reference sequence). This CDR3 has 14 amino acids. V was pared by 5 bases and J by 2 bases, with 13 bases between. The CDR3 loop reads CASRASVGNTEAFF. The CDR3 DNA reads TGTGCCAGCAGAGCCTCCGTAGGCAACACTGAAGCTTTCTTT. Variable domain in full (rest from reference TRBV5-5 and TRBJ1-1): DAGVTQSPTHLIKTRGQQVTLRCSPISGHKSVSWYQQVLGQGPQFIFQYYEKEERGRGNFPDRFSARQFPNYSSELNVNALLLGDSALYLCASRASVGNTEAFFGQGTRLTVV.

This clone was detected only once. The chain has TRBV29-1 and TRBJ1-1; TRBD1 might be the D (6 bases). The germline gives CDR1 SQVTM, CDR2 ANQGSEA. The CDR3 spans 14 residues. Deletions cut 1 base from V and 5 bases from J, with 14 bases between. This CDR3 reads CSVEGAGVETEAFF. CDR3 DNA sequence: TGCAGCGTTGAAGGGGCAGGGGTGGAGACTGAAGCTTTCTTT.

CDR3: CASSQGMNQPQHF. CDR3 bases: TGTGCCAGTAGTCAGGGGATGAATCAGCCCCAGCATTTT. The V gene is TRBV19, the J gene TRBJ1-5; possibly TRBD1 for D (6 bases). This CDR3 has 13 amino acids. Trimming took off 5 bases at V and 4 bases at J, with 9 bases between the two ends. Germline CDR1 LNHDA, CDR2 SQIVND (reference sequence).

The chain joins TRBV7-2 to TRBJ2-3, with 7 positions matching TRBD2. V was clipped by 2 bases and J by 5 bases; unmatched bases: 4. This CDR3 is 14 amino acids long. Germline-derived CDR1 and CDR2 are SGHTA and FQGNSA. CDR3 DNA: TGTGCCAGCAGCTTAAAGGCGGGAGAAGATACGCAGTATTTT. This encodes CASSLKAGEDTQYF.

This rearrangement joins TRBV18 to TRBJ2-7; TRBD1 aligns across 8 bases. The germline CDR1 and CDR2 sequences are KGHSH and LQKENI. The trim removed 3 bases at V and 3 bases at J, leaving 4 bases unmatched. There are 14 residues in the CDR3. The CDR3 nucleotides read TGTGCCAGCTCACCGTTACAGGGGGGCTACGAGCAGTACTTC. Translated: CASSPLQGGYEQYF.

This rearrangement joins TRBV14 to TRBJ2-1; D possibly matches TRBD1 or TRBD2 (6 bases each). V was cut by 4 bases and J by 1 base, with 14 bases left in between. The germline gives CDR1 SGHDN, CDR2 FVKESK. This CDR3 comprises 16 residues. CDR3: CASSLRGLGSYNEQFF. CDR3 DNA sequence: TGTGCCAGCAGCCTCAGGGGACTTGGTTCCTACAATGAGCAGTTCTTC.

The rearrangement joins TRBV7-9 to TRBJ1-1; D is possibly TRBD1 (5 bases). The CDR3 has 14 residues. CDR1 and CDR2 (germline): SEHNR, FQNEAQ (reference sequence). The V and J ends lost 3 bases and 1 base respectively, with 9 bases between them. CDR3 DNA sequence: TGTGCCAGCAGCTTCGCGGACAAGAACACTGAAGCTTTCTTT. Translating it yields CASSFADKNTEAFF.

The chain is built from TRBV5-5 and TRBJ1-2; D is undetermined. V was clipped by 1 base and J by 0 bases, with 16 bases between them. The CDR3 extends over 17 amino acids. Germline V gene sequence: CDR1 SGHKS, CDR2 YYEKEE (reference sequence). The CDR3: CASSLYFPRTSNYGYTF. The CDR3 DNA reads TGTGCCAGCAGCTTGTATTTCCCCCGCACTTCTAACTATGGCTACACCTTC.

This chain connects TRBV10-3 to TRBJ2-1; TRBD1 might be the D (7 bases). Trimming took 4 bases from V and 0 from J, leaving 16 bases between them. Per the germline V gene, CDR1 is ENHRY and CDR2 is SYGVKD. This CDR3 has 17 amino acids. The CDR3 here is CAISGTGAGGSYNEQFF. In DNA, the CDR3 is TGTGCCATCAGTGGGACAGGAGCCGGGGGCTCCTACAATGAGCAGTTCTTC.

V usage is TRBV3-1 (or the pseudogene TRBV3-2) and J usage is TRBJ1-2; D might be TRBD1 (5 bases). V shed 4 bases and J shed 2 bases, with 8 bases lying between them. Germline CDR1 LGHDT, CDR2 YNNKEL (reference sequence). The CDR3 is 13 amino acids. The CDR3 sequence: CASSREGNYGYTF. The CDR3 DNA follows: TGTGCCAGCAGCCGGGAGGGGAACTATGGCTACACCTTC.

The V gene is TRBV28, the J gene TRBJ1-2; TRBD1 matches 7 bases. CDR3 length: 13 amino acids. V lost 8 bases, J lost 4 bases, and 7 bases stayed unmatched. Germline CDR1 and CDR2: MDHEN and SYDVKM. The CDR3 loop reads CASGGQIPYGYTF. The CDR3 DNA reads as TGTGCCAGCGGGGGACAGATCCCCTATGGCTACACCTTC.

V gene TRBV10-3 combines with J gene TRBJ1-3; D not resolved. Germline CDR1 and CDR2: ENHRY and SYGVKD. The CDR3 consists of 17 residues. The V gene lost 0 bases and the J gene lost 7 bases, with 19 bases spanning the gap. The CDR3 DNA is TGTGCCATCAGTGAGTCTCGGGCCCCCACTCTTTGGAACACCATATATTTT. As protein: CAISESRAPTLWNTIYF.

The chain has TRBV19 and TRBJ1-3; D gene ambiguous. V was trimmed by 3 bases and J by 2 bases, leaving 5 bases between them. The CDR3 runs 13 residues. CDR1 is LNHDA, CDR2 SQIVND, per germline (reference sequence). The CDR3 DNA is TGTGCCAGTAGTATTTCGGCTGGAAACACCATATATTTT. Its protein is CASSISAGNTIYF.

The J gene is TRBJ2-7, the V gene TRBV25-1; tentatively, D is TRBD1 (5 bases). The germline CDR1 and CDR2 sequences are MGHDK and SYGVNS. The CDR3 totals 15 residues. The germline V and J ends were trimmed by 6 bases and 0 bases, with 15 bases remaining between them. The CDR3 loop reads CASSVDSASSYEQYF. The CDR3 DNA follows: TGTGCCAGCAGCGTAGACAGCGCGAGCTCCTACGAGCAGTACTTC.

The chain has TRBV20-1 and TRBJ1-2, with TRBD1 matching 7 bases. The trim removed 3 bases at V and 6 bases at J, leaving 4 bases unmatched. CDR1 DFQATT and CDR2 SNEGSKA come from the germline V gene (reference sequence). The CDR3 has 12 residues. CDR3 residues: CSASRGRDGYTF. CDR3 coding DNA: TGCAGTGCTAGTAGGGGGCGGGATGGCTACACCTTC.

The genes are TRBV5-1 and TRBJ1-3, with D uncertain. The germline V and J ends were trimmed by 4 bases and 0 bases, with 8 bases remaining between them. Germline V gives CDR1 SGHRS, CDR2 YFSETQ. The CDR3 runs 14 residues. This CDR3 reads CASSGELSGNTIYF. As DNA, the CDR3 is TGCGCCAGCAGCGGAGAGCTCTCTGGAAACACCATATATTTT.

V and J are TRBV5-1 and TRBJ1-5; 8 bases fit TRBD1. The CDR3 runs to 17 residues. CDR1 is SGHRS and CDR2 is YFSETQ in the germline V gene. The junction had 9 bases not matched to a gene; V was cut back by 4 bases and J by 0 bases. In nucleotides, the CDR3 is TGCGCCAGCAGCATCCCGACAGGGGTTGGTAGCAATCAGCCCCAGCATTTT. Protein sequence: CASSIPTGVGSNQPQHF.

The chain links TRBV5-1 to TRBJ1-3; D is perhaps TRBD1 (5 bases). With 4 bases removed from V and 0 bases from J, the gap between germline ends came to 11 bases. Per the germline V gene, CDR1 is SGHRS and CDR2 is YFSETQ. The length of the CDR3 is 15 residues. CDR3 DNA sequence: TGCGCCAGCAGCCCCGACAGTCTCTCTGGAAACACCATATATTTT. Protein: CASSPDSLSGNTIYF.

This chain uses TRBV19 with TRBJ1-5; D is unclear. The V and J ends lost 4 bases and 9 bases respectively, with 13 bases between them. Germline CDR1 LNHDA, CDR2 SQIVND (reference sequence). This CDR3 comprises 13 residues. CDR3 sequence reads: CASSTTPSRPQHF. The CDR3, as DNA: TGTGCCAGTAGTACCACACCGAGCCGGCCCCAGCATTTT.